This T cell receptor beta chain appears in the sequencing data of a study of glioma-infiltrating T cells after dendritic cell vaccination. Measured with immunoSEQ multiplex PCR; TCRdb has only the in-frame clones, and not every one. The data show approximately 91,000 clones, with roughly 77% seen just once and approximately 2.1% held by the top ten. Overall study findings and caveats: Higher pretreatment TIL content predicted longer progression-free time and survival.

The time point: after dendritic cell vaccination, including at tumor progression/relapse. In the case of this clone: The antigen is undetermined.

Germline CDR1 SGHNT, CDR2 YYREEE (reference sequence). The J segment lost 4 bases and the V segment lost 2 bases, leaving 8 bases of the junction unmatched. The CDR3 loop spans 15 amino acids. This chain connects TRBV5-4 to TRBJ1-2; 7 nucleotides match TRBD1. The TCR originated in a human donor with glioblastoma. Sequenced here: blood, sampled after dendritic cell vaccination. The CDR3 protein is CASSLPWGQSYGYTF. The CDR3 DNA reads TGTGCCAGCAGCTTACCATGGGGACAGAGCTATGGCTACACCTTC.